A selection of T cell receptor beta chains follows, all from one sample in a study of T cells in Graves' hyperthyroidism and ophthalmopathy. One entry per CDR3 protein, called by TCRdb with MiXCR from the multiplex PCR reads. The sample yields roughly 500,000 distinct CDR3 sequences, 40% to 50% seen once. The sample consisted of peripheral blood or thyroid tissue (not recorded which). The receptors were gathered from an adult woman with Graves' disease, either hyperthyroidism or ophthalmopathy (not recorded which). Each CDR3 is given with its conserved first and last residue. A D gene is named only where the DNA matches it firmly. Size is omitted from some rows. Given values are once, few, many or a class for expanded clones.

cdr3_nt: TGTGCCACTGGAGGGGGGGATTACGAGCAGTACTTC
cdr3_aa: CATGGGDYEQYF
d_call: .
v_call: TRBV10-3
j_call: TRBJ2-7
clone_size: many

cdr3_nt: TGTGCCAGCAGCTTAGCGCAAGGGACCTATGGCTACACCTTC
cdr3_aa: CASSLAQGTYGYTF
d_call: .
v_call: TRBV7-9
j_call: TRBJ1-2
clone_size: many

cdr3_nt: TGTGCCAGCAGCCAAGAAGCGGTTTACGAGCAGTACTTC
cdr3_aa: CASSQEAVYEQYF
d_call: .
v_call: TRBV4-2
j_call: TRBJ2-7
clone_size: many

cdr3_nt: TGCGCCAGCAGCCAAGATCTGGCCTCCCGAAACACCATATATTTT
cdr3_aa: CASSQDLASRNTIYF
d_call: .
v_call: TRBV4-3
j_call: TRBJ1-3
clone_size: many

cdr3_nt: TGCGCCAGCAGCTTGAGCGTTTCGGGGACTGGAAACACCATATATTTT
cdr3_aa: CASSLSVSGTGNTIYF
d_call: .
v_call: TRBV5-1
j_call: TRBJ1-3
clone_size: once

cdr3_nt: TGCAGCTTATGGGGCTCTGGGGCCAACGTCCTGACTTTC
cdr3_aa: CSLWGSGANVLTF
d_call: .
v_call: TRBV29-1
j_call: TRBJ2-6
clone_size: once

cdr3_nt: TGCAGTGCTAGAGACACAAAAAGACAGGGATTCAGTCGGGGCTACACCTTC
cdr3_aa: CSARDTKRQGFSRGYTF
d_call: TRBD1
v_call: TRBV20-1
j_call: TRBJ1-2
clone_size: .

cdr3_nt: TGTGCCAGCAGCCCAGGGAGGCGGAACACCGGGGAGCTGTTTTTT
cdr3_aa: CASSPGRRNTGELFF
d_call: .
v_call: TRBV12-3/TRBV12-4
j_call: TRBJ2-2
clone_size: .

cdr3_nt: TGTGCCAGCAGTACCATTACAGGGCAAACTGAAGCTTTCTTT
cdr3_aa: CASSTITGQTEAFF
d_call: .
v_call: TRBV6-5
j_call: TRBJ1-1
clone_size: many

cdr3_nt: TGTGCCATCAGTGAGGGGACAGGCTATGGCTACACCTTC
cdr3_aa: CAISEGTGYGYTF
d_call: TRBD1
v_call: TRBV10-3
j_call: TRBJ1-2
clone_size: many

cdr3_nt: TGTGCCAGCAGCCAAGGAACCCGCTCTGGGGCCAACGTCCTGACTTTC
cdr3_aa: CASSQGTRSGANVLTF
d_call: .
v_call: TRBV7-2
j_call: TRBJ2-6
clone_size: many

cdr3_nt: TGTGCCAGCAGCTTACGGCCAGGTCGCGAGCAGTACTTC
cdr3_aa: CASSLRPGREQYF
d_call: .
v_call: TRBV7-2
j_call: TRBJ2-7
clone_size: .

cdr3_nt: TGCAGCGTTGGGTCCAACACTGAAGCTTTCTTT
cdr3_aa: CSVGSNTEAFF
d_call: .
v_call: TRBV29-1
j_call: TRBJ1-1
clone_size: many

cdr3_nt: TGTGCCAGTAGAGGAGGACGGGAGTTCAACGAAAACCTGTTTTTT
cdr3_aa: CASRGGREFNENLFF
d_call: .
v_call: TRBV19
j_call: TRBJ1-4
clone_size: few

cdr3_nt: TGCGCCAGCAGCTTAGCGATAGACAGGGCGAACACTGAATCTTTCTTT
cdr3_aa: CASSLAIDRANTESFF
d_call: TRBD1
v_call: TRBV7-2
j_call: TRBJ1-1
clone_size: .

cdr3_nt: TGTGCCACCAGCAGAGATACGGGACTCAGCTATGGCTACACCTTC
cdr3_aa: CATSRDTGLSYGYTF
d_call: .
v_call: TRBV15
j_call: TRBJ1-2
clone_size: .

cdr3_nt: TGCAGTGCCAGCTACGGGGCAGGGGGCAATCAGCCCCAGCATTTT
cdr3_aa: CSASYGAGGNQPQHF
d_call: .
v_call: TRBV20-1
j_call: TRBJ1-5
clone_size: .

cdr3_nt: TGTGCCAGCAAGGTTTTCCAGGACTCCTACGAGCAGTACTTC
cdr3_aa: CASKVFQDSYEQYF
d_call: .
v_call: TRBV12-3/TRBV12-4
j_call: TRBJ2-7
clone_size: .

cdr3_nt: TGTACCAGCAGAAATTCTGGGACGGTGAACACTGAAGCTTTCTTT
cdr3_aa: CTSRNSGTVNTEAFF
d_call: .
v_call: TRBV6-1
j_call: TRBJ1-1
clone_size: .

cdr3_nt: TGCGCCAGCAGCAATACACAGGGGGGGGAGACCCAGTACTTC
cdr3_aa: CASSNTQGGETQYF
d_call: .
v_call: TRBV5-1
j_call: TRBJ2-5
clone_size: many

cdr3_nt: TGTGCCATCAGTCTGGCTAGCGGGGGTCAAGAGACCCAGTACTTC
cdr3_aa: CAISLASGGQETQYF
d_call: TRBD2
v_call: TRBV10-3
j_call: TRBJ2-5
clone_size: few

cdr3_nt: TGCGCCACCCGACCGGGGAGGTACGAGCAGTACTTC
cdr3_aa: CATRPGRYEQYF
d_call: .
v_call: TRBV10-2
j_call: TRBJ2-7
clone_size: many

cdr3_nt: TGTGCCAGCAGCGCCGATCGATCGGGGGGTGGCGAGACCCAGTACTTC
cdr3_aa: CASSADRSGGGETQYF
d_call: TRBD2
v_call: TRBV14
j_call: TRBJ2-5
clone_size: .

cdr3_nt: TGTGCCAGCAGCGTAGGGTCCGGGGTGAACACTGAAGCTTTCTTT
cdr3_aa: CASSVGSGVNTEAFF
d_call: .
v_call: TRBV12-3/TRBV12-4
j_call: TRBJ1-1
clone_size: .

cdr3_nt: TGCAGTGCTAGAATCATACCCGGGACTAAACCTTACGAGCAGTACTTC
cdr3_aa: CSARIIPGTKPYEQYF
d_call: TRBD2
v_call: TRBV20-1
j_call: TRBJ2-7
clone_size: once

cdr3_nt: TGTGCCAGCAGCTCCGGTCATTGGGGTACTAATGAAGCTTTCTTT
cdr3_aa: CASSSGHWGTNEAFF
d_call: .
v_call: TRBV2
j_call: TRBJ1-1
clone_size: .

cdr3_nt: TGTGCCAGCAGCCAAGATCTGAGGGGTACCGGGGAGCTGTTTTTT
cdr3_aa: CASSQDLRGTGELFF
d_call: .
v_call: TRBV11-2
j_call: TRBJ2-2
clone_size: .

cdr3_nt: TGCGCCAGCAGCCGGACTTGGGGCTCAACTAATGAAAAACTGTTTTTT
cdr3_aa: CASSRTWGSTNEKLFF
d_call: .
v_call: TRBV5-1
j_call: TRBJ1-4
clone_size: .

cdr3_nt: TGTGCCATCAGTGTATTCGGAGGGGCAGGAAGCAATCAGCCCCAGCATTTT
cdr3_aa: CAISVFGGAGSNQPQHF
d_call: .
v_call: TRBV10-3
j_call: TRBJ1-5
clone_size: .

cdr3_nt: TGTGCCAGCAGTGAATGGGGCCAAGAGACCCAGTACTTC
cdr3_aa: CASSEWGQETQYF
d_call: .
v_call: TRBV25-1
j_call: TRBJ2-5
clone_size: few

cdr3_nt: TGCGCCAGCAGCCCGGGGACAGGGGATCGAGGCGAGCAGTACTTC
cdr3_aa: CASSPGTGDRGEQYF
d_call: TRBD1
v_call: TRBV5-1
j_call: TRBJ2-7
clone_size: .

cdr3_nt: TGTGCCATCAGTGGGACCATCGCAACAGGGACGAACACCGGGGAGCTGTTTTTT
cdr3_aa: CAISGTIATGTNTGELFF
d_call: .
v_call: TRBV10-3
j_call: TRBJ2-2
clone_size: .

cdr3_nt: TGTGCCAGTAGCAGGGGGCGCGGGGGCTACACCTTC
cdr3_aa: CASSRGRGGYTF
d_call: TRBD1
v_call: TRBV19
j_call: TRBJ1-2
clone_size: .

cdr3_nt: TGTGCCATCAGCCACTATCCCGACCAGGGTCAGCCCCAGCATTTT
cdr3_aa: CAISHYPDQGQPQHF
d_call: .
v_call: TRBV10-3
j_call: TRBJ1-5
clone_size: many

cdr3_nt: TGTGCCAGCAGTTTCCACGGCAATCAGCCCCAGCATTTT
cdr3_aa: CASSFHGNQPQHF
d_call: .
v_call: TRBV27
j_call: TRBJ1-5
clone_size: many

cdr3_nt: TGTGCCAGCAAGGACAGACAAACAACCGGGGAGCTGTTTTTT
cdr3_aa: CASKDRQTTGELFF
d_call: .
v_call: TRBV7-2
j_call: TRBJ2-2
clone_size: many

cdr3_nt: TGCAGTGCTAGAAACAGGGACGAGCAGTACTTC
cdr3_aa: CSARNRDEQYF
d_call: .
v_call: TRBV20-1
j_call: TRBJ2-7
clone_size: .

cdr3_nt: TGTGCCAGCAATGCGGGGAATAACTATGGCTACACCTTC
cdr3_aa: CASNAGNNYGYTF
d_call: .
v_call: TRBV2
j_call: TRBJ1-2
clone_size: .

cdr3_nt: TGTGCCATCAGTGTGGGACAGAACTATGGCTACACCTTC
cdr3_aa: CAISVGQNYGYTF
d_call: TRBD1
v_call: TRBV10-3
j_call: TRBJ1-2
clone_size: few

cdr3_nt: TGTGCCAGCAGCCTCGAAGGGCTGGGTGGCTACACCATATATTTT
cdr3_aa: CASSLEGLGGYTIYF
d_call: .
v_call: TRBV7-2
j_call: TRBJ1-3
clone_size: .

cdr3_nt: TGTGCCACCAGCAGACCCAGGGAAGGCTACACCTTC
cdr3_aa: CATSRPREGYTF
d_call: .
v_call: TRBV15
j_call: TRBJ1-2
clone_size: .